Each of the 8 T cell receptor beta chains below was sequenced from the same sample in a study of T cell clonality in common variable immunodeficiency. Using immunoSEQ multiplex PCR, the repertoire was profiled, and TCRdb retains in-frame clones only, with some absent. This sample has some 60,000 clones, each found more than once. The specimen was peripheral blood mononuclear cells. The receptors come from a person aged 18 to 70 in good health.

This clone was observed many times. The read terminates 3 residues ahead of where the CDR3 ends, so the germline J gene completes it. The chain joins TRBV7-9 to TRBJ1-1, with D hard to call. CDR1 and CDR2 from the germline V gene are SEHNR and FQNEAQ (reference sequence). V lost 2 bases to trimming and J lost 1 base, with 5 bases between them. The length of the CDR3 is 13 residues. The part of the CDR3 DNA that was read is TGTGCCAGCAGCTTACCCAAGAACACTGAA. Its translation: CASSLPKNTE. From start to end, the CDR3 is CASSLPKNTEAFF.

This clone was detected ten times or more. The CDR3 here is CASSKLAGGFYEQYF. The sequenced CDR3 bases are TGTGCCAGCAGTAAACTAGCGGGAGGGTTTTACGAG. This sequence joins TRBV7-8 and TRBJ2-7, with 13 bases that match TRBD2. The read is 3 residues too short to cover the CDR3 end, so that end is filled in from the germline J gene. The CDR3 runs to 15 residues. Trimming at V came to 6 bases and at J to 4 bases, leaving 6 bases not matched to a gene. Germline CDR1 is SGHVS and CDR2 is FQNEAQ.

This clone came up many times. With the read ending 3 residues before the CDR3 end, the germline J gene is used to fill in that end. The chain carries TRBV12-3 or TRBV12-4 and TRBJ1-1, with D hard to call. This CDR3 contains 14 residues. Trimming left V 1 base short and J 1 base short, with 7 bases between. CDR3 DNA, as far as it was read: TGTGCCAGCAGTTTAGAACACAAGAACACTGAA. This sequence encodes CASSLEHKNTE. In full, the CDR3 reads CASSLEHKNTEAFF.

This clone was picked up many times. From the germline J gene comes the end of the CDR3, since the read stops 3 residues before it. The chain joins TRBV7-9 to TRBJ2-7, with 7 bases lining up with TRBD1. CDR3 length: 14 residues. The germline gives CDR1 SEHNR, CDR2 FQNEAQ (reference sequence). J was trimmed by 2 bases and V by 2 bases; bases with no gene match: 3. The CDR3 bases that were read are TGTGCCAGCAGCTTACGACAGGGAACCTACGAG. Its protein is CASSLRQGTYE. The whole CDR3 sequence reads CASSLRQGTYEQYF.

This clone was detected many times. The CDR3 extends 3 residues past the end of the read, so its final part is completed from the germline J gene. This rearrangement joins TRBV18 to TRBJ2-7, with D possibly matching TRBD1 (6 bases). Per germline, CDR1 KGHSH and CDR2 LQKENI. The CDR3 totals 14 residues. The ends were cut back, 6 bases at V and 2 bases at J, with 14 bases in the middle. The CDR3 sequence: CASSARDITYEQYF. CDR3 DNA, as far as it was read: TGTGCCAGCTCCGCCCGGGACATAACCTACGAG.

This clone was observed many times. The sequence runs out 3 residues before the end of the CDR3; the remainder is reconstructed from the germline J gene. This chain connects TRBV19 to TRBJ1-5, with 7 bases aligning to TRBD1. The J segment lost 3 bases and the V segment lost 5 bases, leaving 10 bases of the junction unmatched. The CDR3 loop spans 16 amino acids. Germline CDR1 and CDR2: LNHDA and SQIVND (reference sequence). Incomplete CDR3 DNA: TGTGCCAGTAGTTCCCGGACAGGCGCCTACAATCAGCCC. Its translation: CASSSRTGAYNQP. The full CDR3 protein is CASSSRTGAYNQPQHF.

This clone was seen repeatedly, ten times or more. Read coverage stops 3 residues before the CDR3 terminus; the germline J gene supplies the remainder. V is TRBV2 and J is TRBJ2-7; TRBD2 agrees at 7 bases. The germline CDR1 and CDR2 sequences are SNHLY and FYNNEI. Unmatched junction bases numbered 8, after V lost 6 bases and J lost 0 bases. The CDR3 spans 15 residues. CDR3 sequence: CASRGTGTNSYEQYF. The sequenced part of the CDR3 DNA is TGTGCCAGCAGAGGCACCGGGACTAACTCCTACGAG.

This clone was observed many times. The DNA read from the CDR3 is TGCGCCAGCAGCGATCAACCGACTAGCGGGGCTTATTACAATGAG. It yields the protein CASSDQPTSGAYYNE. The full CDR3 protein reads CASSDQPTSGAYYNEQFF. This sequence joins TRBV10-1 and TRBJ2-1; TRBD2 matches 11 bases. The read ends 3 residues early relative to the CDR3; the germline J gene fills the gap. Trimming at V came to 6 bases and at J to 4 bases, leaving 14 bases not matched to a gene. Germline loops: CDR1 WNHNN, CDR2 SYGVQD (reference sequence). The CDR3 has 18 residues.